Below, 4 T cell receptor beta chains from the same sample are listed, as sequenced in a study of blood T cell repertoires in COVID-19. Libraries were prepared by immunoSEQ multiplex PCR; TCRdb keeps only in-frame clonotypes and omits some of them. The sample carries 250,000 to 300,000 clones, 70% to 90% recorded once. Material for sequencing was peripheral blood. These receptors all come from a woman in her 30s with acute or convalescent COVID-19.

The chain links TRBV7-2 to TRBJ2-1, with 9 bases fitting TRBD1. The ends lost 5 bases at V and 10 bases at J; junction bases unmatched: 9. Germline CDR1 reads SGHTA; CDR2 reads FQGNSA. The CDR3 contains 14 residues. In DNA form, the CDR3 reads TGTGCCAGCAGCCCGAATACAGGGGGCGTAGAGCAGTTCTTC. It specifies CASSPNTGGVEQFF.

Details on this clone: Different DNA sequences within this sample yield the same CDR3. V is TRBV6-5 and J is TRBJ1-5; D call uncertain. CDR1 and CDR2 from the germline V gene are MNHEY and SVGAGI. The ends were cut back, 2 bases at V and 4 bases at J, with 9 bases in the middle. The CDR3 spans 14 residues. The CDR3 is CASSYGTGNQPQHF. DNA of the CDR3: TGTGCCAGCAGTTACGGTACGGGGAATCAGCCCCAGCATTTT.

This chain links TRBV12-5 with TRBJ2-3; TRBD2 matches at 10 bases. Germline-derived CDR1 and CDR2 are LGHNT and FRNRAP. This CDR3 has 17 amino acids. The V segment lost 1 base and the J segment 0 bases; nucleotides outside the gene matches: 4. The CDR3 spells CASGLGLAGPSTDTQYF. In DNA, the CDR3 is TGTGCTAGTGGTTTGGGACTAGCGGGCCCTAGCACAGATACGCAGTATTTT.

This sequence joins TRBV10-1 and TRBJ2-3; 11 bases match TRBD2. The CDR3 length is 20 residues. V lost 7 bases to trimming and J lost 0 bases; unmatched junction nucleotides: 18. Germline CDR1 reads WNHNN; CDR2 reads SYGVQD (reference sequence). CDR3 sequence (DNA): TGCGCCAGCACAGATAACCCGGGCCGACTAGCGGGAAAGAGCACAGATACGCAGTATTTT. Translated: CASTDNPGRLAGKSTDTQYF.